What follows is one TCR beta chain and its context. Its antigen remains unknown. The repertoire was sequenced with immunoSEQ multiplex PCR; TCRdb's copy has only in-frame clones and lacks some. The data show 2 million to 2.5 million clones, about 92% seen once. This sample stems from a study of shared clonotypes between healthy human individuals. General study results and limits: It was only blood that was sampled, and tissue repertoires likely differ.

Naive CD8 cells were CD45RO-negative, positively selected for CCR7, excluding terminally differentiated effector memory CD45RA+ cells. Donors comprised healthy HIV-negative adults lacking recent acute infections or vaccinations. Germline lookup yields CDR1 LGHNA and CDR2 YSLEER. The ends lost 2 bases at V and 7 bases at J; junction bases unmatched: 7. The CDR3 runs 14 residues. Sequencing was done on a sample of naive CD8+ T cells from PBMCs. The chain employs TRBV4-3 and TRBJ1-1; 7 positions match TRBD1. The sequence was collected from a man between 18 and 29 years old in good health. Some clones in this sample may be carry-over from other donors' samples. In nucleotides, the CDR3 is TGCGCCAGCAGCCAATTTAAGGGGGCAGGTGAAGCTTTCTTT. This gives the protein CASSQFKGAGEAFF.